The 21 T cell receptor beta chains listed next were all sequenced from one sample in a study of blood T cell repertoires in COVID-19. TCRdb keeps only in-frame clones here, not all; method: immunoSEQ multiplex PCR. The data hold about 150,000 clones, with 80% to 90% observed a single time. Sequencing was performed on PBMCs or T cells enriched from blood (not recorded which). These receptors all stem from a man between 45 and 60 years old who had recovered from COVID-19.

The rearrangement uses TRBV28 and TRBJ1-1; D gene unclear. V lost 6 bases and J lost 5, with 16 bases in between. Germline V gene data show CDR1 as MDHEN and CDR2 as SYDVKM. The CDR3 totals 14 residues. In nucleotides, the CDR3 is TGTGCCAGCAGCCTGGTCGGATCGCGGACTGAAGCTTTCTTT. It is translated as CASSLVGSRTEAFF.

This clone was found once. This rearrangement joins TRBV5-6 to TRBJ2-6; no clear D gene. Germline values: CDR1 SGHDT, CDR2 YYEEEE. The V and J ends lost 4 bases and 3 bases respectively, with 14 bases between them. The CDR3 contains 16 residues. CDR3 DNA sequence: TGTGCCAGCAGCGATGGGCCAGCCTATGGGGCCAACGTCCTGACTTTC. Translated, it gives CASSDGPAYGANVLTF.

CDR3: CASSLESITEAFF. CDR3 bases: TGTGCCAGCAGCTTAGAGAGTATCACTGAAGCTTTCTTT. The gene calls are TRBV7-2 and TRBJ1-1; D not resolved. Looked up from germline, CDR1 is SGHTA and CDR2 is FQGNSA. CDR3 length: 13 residues. Trimming stripped 1 base from V and 4 bases from J, with 7 bases between.

The chain couples TRBV20-1 to TRBJ1-6; D perhaps matches TRBD1 (6 bases). Trimming took off 3 bases at V and 7 bases at J, with 10 bases between the two ends. Germline V gene data show CDR1 as DFQATT and CDR2 as SNEGSKA (reference sequence). CDR3 length: 13 residues. CDR3 bases: TGCAGTGCTAGTCAGGGACACAATTCACCCCTCCACTTT. Translation gives CSASQGHNSPLHF.

This chain joins TRBV6-5 and TRBJ2-7; D gene uncertain. V was clipped by 6 bases and J by 5 bases, with 11 bases between them. CDR1 MNHEY and CDR2 SVGAGI come from the germline V gene. There are 12 residues in the CDR3. The CDR3 coding sequence is TGTGCCAGCAGGGAGAAGTATGACGAGCAGTACTTC. Protein sequence: CASREKYDEQYF.

This clone was observed a few times. The chain employs TRBV5-4 and TRBJ2-7; TRBD2 is a possible D gene (6 bases). Germline V gives CDR1 SGHNT, CDR2 YYREEE (reference sequence). This CDR3 has 13 residues. V was clipped by 0 bases and J by 7 bases, with 11 bases between them. Here the CDR3 reads CASSLEAGTEQYV. In DNA, the CDR3 is TGTGCCAGCAGCTTGGAGGCAGGGACTGAGCAGTACGTC.

The J gene is TRBJ2-7, the V gene TRBV5-5; D is perhaps TRBD1 (5 bases). Per germline, CDR1 SGHKS and CDR2 YYEKEE (reference sequence). Trimming stripped 1 base from V and 0 bases from J, with 5 bases between. The CDR3 consists of 13 residues. The CDR3 DNA reads TGTGCCAGCAGCTTGCAGGGCTCCTACGAGCAGTACGTC. It translates to CASSLQGSYEQYV.

The chain links TRBV4-2 to TRBJ1-6; perhaps TRBD1 as D (6 bases). Trimming cost V 0 bases and J 6 bases, with 21 bases left between them. This CDR3 has 19 amino acids. Germline V gene lookup returns CDR1 LGHNA and CDR2 YNFKEQ. The CDR3 sequence is CASSQDSPRVQGLNSPLHF. The CDR3, as DNA: TGTGCCAGCAGCCAAGATTCCCCCAGAGTGCAGGGGCTTAATTCACCCCTCCACTTT.

The chain is built from TRBV27 and TRBJ1-1; the match to TRBD1 covers 10 bases. The trim removed 4 bases at V and 3 bases at J, leaving 2 bases unmatched. This CDR3 region has 14 residues. The germline V gene encodes CDR1 MNHEY and CDR2 SMNVEV (reference sequence). Written as DNA, the CDR3 is TGTGCCAGCAGTTCGGGACAGGGGTACACTGAAGCTTTCTTT. Translation gives CASSSGQGYTEAFF.

Only a few counts were recorded for this clone. The genes are TRBV18 and TRBJ2-3, with 10 bases fitting TRBD2. This CDR3 comprises 17 residues. Germline values: CDR1 KGHSH, CDR2 LQKENI. Trimming removed 2 bases from V and 2 bases from J; junction bases left unmatched: 7. The CDR3 sequence is CASSPSVAGGLTDTQYF. The DNA of the CDR3 is TGTGCCAGCTCACCATCGGTAGCGGGGGGCCTCACAGATACGCAGTATTTT. The full variable domain, rest sourced from reference TRBV18 and TRBJ2-3, is NAGVMQNPRHLVRRRGQEARLRCSPMKGHSHVYWYRQLPEEGLKFMVYLQKENIIDESGMPKERFSAEFPKEGPSILRIQQVVRGDSAAYFCASSPSVAGGLTDTQYFGPGTRLTVL.

This chain joins TRBV30 and TRBJ1-5; 11 bases agree with TRBD1. The germline V gene has CDR1 GTSNPN and CDR2 SVGIG (reference sequence). This CDR3 has 17 amino acids. V shed 3 bases, J shed 5 bases, and the junction held 12 bases outside the gene matches. Written as DNA, the CDR3 is TGTGCCTGGAGCCTCCGCATGGACAGGGGGCTTTATCAGCCCCAGCATTTT. Translated, it gives CAWSLRMDRGLYQPQHF. The complete variable domain, with remaining parts taken from reference TRBV30 and TRBJ1-5, reads SQTIHQWPATLVQPVGSPLSLECTVEGTSNPNLYWYRQAAGRGLQLLFYSVGIGQISSEVPQNLSASRPQDRQFILSSKKLLLSDSGFYLCAWSLRMDRGLYQPQHFGDGTRLSIL.

This clone was detected a few times. The chain carries TRBV5-5 and TRBJ2-1, with D uncertain. The CDR3 runs to 16 residues. Germline CDR1 is SGHKS and CDR2 is YYEKEE (reference sequence). Deletions cut 0 bases from V and 3 bases from J, with 13 bases between. CDR3 nucleotides: TGTGCCAGCAGCTTGGTCCTGGGCAACCTCTACAATGAGCAGTTCTTC. Encoded protein: CASSLVLGNLYNEQFF.

The chain joins TRBV24-1 to TRBJ2-7; TRBD1 matches 7 bases. CDR1 is KGHDR and CDR2 is SFDVKD in the germline V gene. CDR3 length: 15 residues. V shed 5 bases and J 2 bases; nucleotides not matched to a gene: 8. The CDR3, as DNA: TGTGCCACCAGTGGTACCGGCGACAGGGCCTACGAGCAGTACTTC. This translates into CATSGTGDRAYEQYF.

The J gene is TRBJ2-5, the V gene TRBV6-4, with D possibly TRBD1 on 6 matching bases. Trimming took off 6 bases at V and 2 bases at J, with 19 bases between the two ends. Germline V CDR1 and CDR2: MRHNA, SNTAGT. This CDR3 is built from 16 residues. CDR3 in DNA: TGTGCCAGCAGAGCACAGGGTCTTAGAAAACAAGAGACCCAGTACTTC. It translates to CASRAQGLRKQETQYF.

The V gene is TRBV9, the J gene TRBJ2-1; 8 nucleotides line up with TRBD2. Per the germline V gene, CDR1 is SGDLS and CDR2 is YYNGEE. This CDR3 spans 16 amino acids. The ends lost 5 bases at V and 3 bases at J; junction bases unmatched: 10. The CDR3 DNA follows: TGTGCCAGCAGTCCGACCTCGGGACTAGACTACAATGAGCAGTTCTTC. It is translated as CASSPTSGLDYNEQFF.

This chain connects TRBV5-1 to TRBJ1-1; TRBD1 aligns across 10 bases. Germline V gene sequence: CDR1 SGHRS, CDR2 YFSETQ. This CDR3 spans 14 amino acids. With 6 bases clipped from V and 1 base from J, the junction kept 3 bases outside the gene matches. Here the CDR3 reads CASTGTGANTEAFF. For the CDR3, the DNA is TGCGCCAGCACCGGGACAGGGGCGAACACTGAAGCTTTCTTT.

The rearrangement joins TRBV5-1 to TRBJ2-7, with 9 positions matching TRBD2. Germline V gene data show CDR1 as SGHRS and CDR2 as YFSETQ. CDR3 length: 16 amino acids. V was clipped by 0 bases and J by 8 bases; unmatched bases: 12. The CDR3 here is CASSLDPGTSLSQQYF. CDR3 coding DNA: TGCGCCAGCAGCTTGGACCCGGGGACTAGCCTTTCACAGCAGTACTTC.

This clone was observed a handful of times. The chain recombines TRBV3-1 (or the pseudogene TRBV3-2) with TRBJ2-1, with D uncertain. This CDR3 is built from 15 residues. Germline CDR1 and CDR2: LGHDT and YNNKEL (reference sequence). V lost 4 bases to trimming and J lost 5 bases, with 15 bases between them. CDR3: CASSLRDRGNNEQFF. The CDR3 DNA reads TGTGCCAGCAGCCTCAGAGACCGAGGCAACAATGAGCAGTTCTTC.

The J gene is TRBJ1-2, the V gene TRBV18, with D uncertain. V was clipped by 0 bases and J by 4 bases, with 9 bases between them. Per the germline V gene, CDR1 is KGHSH and CDR2 is LQKENI. There are 14 residues in the CDR3. CDR3 sequence reads: CASSPPAGLYGYTF. For the CDR3, the DNA is TGTGCCAGCTCACCACCGGCGGGTCTCTATGGCTACACCTTC.

This chain uses TRBV11-2 with TRBJ1-4; D uncertain. The CDR3 totals 17 residues. Per germline, CDR1 SGHAT and CDR2 FQNNGV. Between the trimmed V and J ends, which lost 5 bases and 8 bases, there was a span of 24 bases. DNA of the CDR3: TGTGCCAGCAGCCAAACCCTCCTTATTTGGATCGGGGAAAAACTGTTTTTT. Translating it yields CASSQTLLIWIGEKLFF.

The chain is built from TRBV6-5 and TRBJ1-2; 9 bases map to TRBD1. Trimming cost V 6 bases and J 8 bases; bases outside gene matches: 7. This CDR3 has 13 residues. The germline CDR1 and CDR2 sequences are MNHEY and SVGAGI. The CDR3, as DNA: TGTGCCAGCAGCGCTACAGGGGGCGGCGGCTACACCTTC. Protein sequence: CASSATGGGGYTF.